The T cell receptor beta chain described here comes from a study of shared clonotypes between healthy human individuals. CDR3 length equals 18 residues. Germline CDR1 and CDR2: SGDLS and YYNGEE. V was clipped by 3 bases and J by 4 bases; unmatched bases: 15. Several immunoSEQ plates held equal portions of the genomic DNA taken from each subset. Only in-frame clones appear in the TCRdb table, and some are missing; sequencing was by immunoSEQ multiplex PCR. The sample has over 1.4 million clones; roughly 96% are singletons. The chain uses TRBV9 and TRBJ2-2, with TRBD2 matching over 7 bases. Source material: naive CD4+ T cells sorted from blood. Subset denoted: CD45RA+ positively selected. The source of this sequence is a man aged 25 to 40 in good health. The CDR3 here is CASSGGLVRLRGTGELFF. The DNA for the CDR3 is TGTGCCAGCAGCGGCGGACTAGTTCGCCTTCGGGGCACCGGGGAGCTGTTTTTT.